One T cell receptor beta chain is described in this entry. The sample comes from a study of blood T cell repertoires in COVID-19. CDR1 and CDR2 from the germline V gene are SNHLY and FYNNEI. V lost 3 bases, J lost 5 bases, and 4 bases stayed unmatched. The CDR3 length is 15 residues. The method was immunoSEQ multiplex PCR; TCRdb's version includes in-frame clones alone and lacks a portion of them. The sample gives about half a million clones, nearly 90% of which show up once; around 0.95% is in the top ten. V usage is TRBV2 and J usage is TRBJ2-1, with 10 bases aligning to TRBD2. The sequencing sample was made of peripheral blood. The sequence was obtained from a man between 18 and 35 years old with COVID-19, enrolled during active disease. The CDR3 sequence is CASSDPGTSDNEQFF. The DNA for the CDR3 is TGTGCCAGCAGTGATCCGGGGACTAGCGACAATGAGCAGTTCTTC.